The present entry profiles one T cell receptor beta chain with its context. The data are from a study of T cell changes during pregnancy in multiple sclerosis. The CDR3 spans 19 residues. V lost 4 bases and J 0 bases, leaving 24 bases between the germline ends. Germline CDR1 is LGHNA and CDR2 is YSLEER. Profiling relied on immunoSEQ multiplex PCR, and the TCRdb table lists in-frame clones only, not all of them. Of about 36,000 clones listed, about 88% are singletons. The rearrangement uses TRBV4-3 and TRBJ1-1, with D uncertain. The origin of this receptor is a female donor with multiple sclerosis, enrolled in a pregnancy study. The specimen was CD8+ T cells from peripheral blood mononuclear cells, collected in the third trimester of pregnancy. CDR3 nucleotide sequence: TGCGCCAGCAGCCCATACTCTACGAAACTTGCGGCTATGAACACTGAAGCTTTCTTT. This gives the protein CASSPYSTKLAAMNTEAFF.